The source of this T cell receptor beta chain is a study of shared T cell receptors in the human thymus. This clone has just one count. Here immunoSEQ multiplex PCR was the method, and the copy in TCRdb shows in-frame clones only, minus some. The data contain 540,000 or so clones, about 84% of them singletons. The CDR3 totals 16 residues. Germline V lookup: CDR1 SGHVS, CDR2 FNYEAQ. The V end was cut by 4 bases, the J end by 5 bases, with 18 bases between. These same data were also listed under a study on human thymus T cells. As that report states: The donors were infants in Finland with congenital heart defects, otherwise immunologically healthy. From resections taken during corrective heart surgery, the thymus tissue was obtained.

The chain recombines TRBV7-6 with TRBJ1-5; D remains unclear. The sequenced sample consisted of thymocytes. This TCR came from a boy less than two years old with a congenital heart defect. CDR3 coding DNA: TGTGCCAGCAGCTCACATGGAGGACCCACTGATCAGCCCCAGCATTTT. Its translation: CASSSHGGPTDQPQHF.